Following are 15 T cell receptor beta chains from one sample sequenced in a study of blood T cell repertoires in COVID-19 (dated by TCRdb to about 2020). The library was built by means of the immunoSEQ multiplex PCR assay. The clones in this table, taken by TCRdb from immuneACCESS, are in-frame only. Not every clone is retained; where verified, under half of the shortfall comes from an unresolved V gene, and the cause of the rest is unknown. The sample table lists 200,000 to 250,000 clones, roughly 84% of them with a count of one. The ten largest clones represent 6.8% of the sample. The sequenced material came from PBMCs or T cells enriched from blood (not recorded which). The receptors were gathered from a woman aged 35 to 49 who had recovered from COVID-19.

The chain joins TRBV3-1 (or the pseudogene TRBV3-2) to TRBJ2-2; tentatively, D is TRBD2 (6 bases). Germline V gives CDR1 LGHDT, CDR2 YNNKEL (reference sequence). This CDR3 has 16 amino acids. Trimming pared 2 bases from V and 1 base from J, leaving 11 bases between. The CDR3 DNA reads as TGTGCCAGCAGCCAACTATCGGGAGAGAACACCGGGGAGCTGTTTTTT. This translates into CASSQLSGENTGELFF.

This chain links TRBV6-5 with TRBJ2-1; D might be TRBD2 (6 bases). The length of the CDR3 is 15 residues. In germline, CDR1 is MNHEY, CDR2 SVGAGI. V lost 8 bases and J 1 base, leaving 15 bases between the germline ends. The CDR3 loop is CASSVGGQSYNEQFF. The CDR3 DNA follows: TGTGCCAGCTCGGTTGGAGGGCAGTCCTACAATGAGCAGTTCTTC.

CDR3 amino acids: CASSRRVDNSPLHF. The CDR3 DNA reads TGTGCCAGTAGTAGGCGGGTGGACAATTCACCCCTCCACTTT. V gene TRBV19 combines with J gene TRBJ1-6; D unresolved. The ends were cut back, 4 bases at V and 7 bases at J, with 11 bases in the middle. This CDR3 contains 14 residues. Germline V gene data show CDR1 as LNHDA and CDR2 as SQIVND (reference sequence).

V is TRBV19 and J is TRBJ1-1, with 9 nucleotides matching TRBD1. Germline V gives CDR1 LNHDA, CDR2 SQIVND (reference sequence). With 3 bases clipped from V and 0 bases from J, the junction kept 8 bases outside the gene matches. The length of the CDR3 is 17 residues. The CDR3 reads CASSISPGQGMNTEAFF. The CDR3 DNA reads TGTGCCAGTAGTATCTCGCCGGGACAGGGCATGAACACTGAAGCTTTCTTT.

V gene TRBV11-3 combines with J gene TRBJ2-3; perhaps TRBD2 as D (6 bases). The V end lost 3 bases, the J end lost 0 bases, and 13 bases lay between the germline ends. Germline V CDR1 and CDR2: SGHNT, YENEEA. There are 16 residues in the CDR3. In DNA, the CDR3 is TGTGCCAGCAGCTTCCAGGCGGGACGGAGCACAGATACGCAGTATTTT. Translating it yields CASSFQAGRSTDTQYF. Full variable domain (outside the CDR3, taken from reference TRBV11-3 and TRBJ2-3): EAGVVQSPRYKIIEKKQPVAFWCNPISGHNTLYWYLQNLGQGPELLIRYENEEAVDDSQLPKDRFSAERLKGVDSTLKIQPAELGDSAVYLCASSFQAGRSTDTQYFGPGTRLTVL.

This clone showed up just a few times. This chain connects TRBV27 to TRBJ2-2; 10 positions match TRBD1. V lost 6 bases and J lost 1; bases outside the gene matches: 5. This CDR3 is 16 amino acids long. CDR1 is MNHEY, CDR2 SMNVEV, per germline (reference sequence). Written as DNA, the CDR3 is TGTGCCAGCAGCTGGAGGACAGGGGGGAACACCGGGGAGCTGTTTTTT. Its translation: CASSWRTGGNTGELFF.

The genes are TRBV3-1 (or the pseudogene TRBV3-2) and TRBJ2-5; D may be TRBD2 (6 bases). Trimming removed 4 bases at V and 2 bases at J, with 23 bases between. CDR3 length equals 18 residues. Germline assignment: CDR1 LGHDT and CDR2 YNNKEL (reference sequence). CDR3 nucleotide sequence: TGTGCCAGCAGCCTCCAATCTGGGCTAGCGCTTAATCAAGAGACCCAGTACTTC. The encoded protein is CASSLQSGLALNQETQYF.

The V gene is TRBV6-5, the J gene TRBJ2-1, with no clear D. Trimming removed 6 bases from V and 3 bases from J, with 12 bases in between. Germline V gene sequence: CDR1 MNHEY, CDR2 SVGAGI. This CDR3 has 14 amino acids. The CDR3 bases are TGTGCCAGCAGGGGTGGCGGCCACTACAATGAGCAGTTCTTC. Its translation is CASRGGGHYNEQFF.

The chain joins TRBV5-1 to TRBJ2-6; D perhaps matches TRBD1 (6 bases). The CDR3 consists of 19 residues. Deletions cut 0 bases from V and 0 bases from J, with 16 bases between. Germline loops: CDR1 SGHRS, CDR2 YFSETQ. The CDR3 nucleotides are TGCGCCAGCAGCTTGGCACACAGGGTCCCCCGCTCTGGGGCCAACGTCCTGACTTTC. Protein product: CASSLAHRVPRSGANVLTF.

This clone was observed a single time. As the CDR3 is not closed by the conserved phenylalanine or tryptophan, this likely results from a read error. It is unclear where the CDR3 begins or ends on the DNA, so no DNA is shown, and the CDR3 is as TCRdb lists it. The V call is TRBV5-6, the J call TRBJ2-7; the table's D call TRBD1 went unverified against the DNA. The CDR3 is made up of 11 amino acids, end residues included. The germline gives CDR1 SGHDT, CDR2 YYEEEE. The chain's CDR3 is CASSSDRDPLS.

The rearrangement links TRBV4-1 to TRBJ2-3; 7 bases map to TRBD2. Trimming cost V 3 bases and J 6 bases; bases outside gene matches: 6. Per the germline V gene, CDR1 is MGHRA and CDR2 is YSYEKL. The CDR3 runs to 14 residues. CDR3 DNA sequence: TGCGCCAGCAGCCACCGTCGGGAGGAGGATACGCAGTATTTT. Translation gives CASSHRREEDTQYF.

There are a few counts of this clone. V gene TRBV5-1 combines with J gene TRBJ1-1, with D perhaps TRBD1 (6 bases). V was pared by 3 bases and J by 4 bases, with 19 bases between. The CDR3 runs 16 residues. Germline assignment: CDR1 SGHRS and CDR2 YFSETQ. As DNA, the CDR3 is TGCGCCAGCAGCTCCCTTCGGGGGGGGCCGGGCACTGAAGCTTTCTTT. It is translated as CASSSLRGGPGTEAFF.

J is TRBJ1-1 and V is TRBV19; D is unclear. V was shortened by 5 bases and J by 4 bases, with 8 bases between the two germline ends. The CDR3 runs to 12 residues. Germline CDR1 LNHDA, CDR2 SQIVND (reference sequence). Here the CDR3 DNA reads TGTGCCAGTAGTGGCCCGGGCACTGAAGCTTTCTTT. It yields the protein CASSGPGTEAFF.

This chain joins TRBV2 and TRBJ1-5; 9 nucleotides match TRBD1. The CDR3 has 15 residues. With 6 bases clipped from V and 2 bases from J, the junction kept 5 bases outside the gene matches. The V gene's germline CDR1 is SNHLY and CDR2 FYNNEI. In DNA form, the CDR3 reads TGTGCCAGCAGCGCGGACAGGGGAGGCAATCAGCCCCAGCATTTT. It yields the protein CASSADRGGNQPQHF. The full variable domain, its missing parts supplied by reference TRBV2 and TRBJ1-5, is EPEVTQTPSHQVTQMGQEVILRCVPISNHLYFYWYRQILGQKVEFLVSFYNNEISEKSEIFDDQFSVERPDGSNFTLKIRSTKLEDSAMYFCASSADRGGNQPQHFGDGTRLSIL.

Only one count was recorded for this clone. V usage is TRBV30 and J usage is TRBJ1-2; 7 positions agree with TRBD1. This CDR3 is built from 12 residues. V shed 3 bases, J shed 4 bases, and the junction held 2 bases outside the gene matches. Germline CDR1 and CDR2: GTSNPN and SVGIG (reference sequence). CDR3: CAWRQGGYGYTF. The DNA of the CDR3 is TGTGCCTGGAGGCAGGGGGGCTATGGCTACACCTTC.